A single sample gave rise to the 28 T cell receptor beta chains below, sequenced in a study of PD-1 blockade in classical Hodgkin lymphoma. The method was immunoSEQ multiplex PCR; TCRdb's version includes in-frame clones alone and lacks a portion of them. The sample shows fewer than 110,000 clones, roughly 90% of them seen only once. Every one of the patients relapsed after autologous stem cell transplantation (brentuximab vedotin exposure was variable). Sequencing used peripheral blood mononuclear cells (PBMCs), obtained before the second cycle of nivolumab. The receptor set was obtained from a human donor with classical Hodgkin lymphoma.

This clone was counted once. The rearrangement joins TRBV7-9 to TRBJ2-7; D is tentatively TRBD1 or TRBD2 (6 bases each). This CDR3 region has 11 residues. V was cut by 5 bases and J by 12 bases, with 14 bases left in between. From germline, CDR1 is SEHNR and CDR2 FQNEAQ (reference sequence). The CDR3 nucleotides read TGTGCCAGCAGCATAAGGGGGGCCCGGTACTTC. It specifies CASSIRGARYF.

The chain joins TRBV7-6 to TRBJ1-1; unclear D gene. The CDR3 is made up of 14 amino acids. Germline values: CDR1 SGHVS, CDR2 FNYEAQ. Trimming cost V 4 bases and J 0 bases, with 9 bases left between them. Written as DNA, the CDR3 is TGTGCCAGCAGCTCGACGGGGATGAACACTGAAGCTTTCTTT. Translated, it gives CASSSTGMNTEAFF.

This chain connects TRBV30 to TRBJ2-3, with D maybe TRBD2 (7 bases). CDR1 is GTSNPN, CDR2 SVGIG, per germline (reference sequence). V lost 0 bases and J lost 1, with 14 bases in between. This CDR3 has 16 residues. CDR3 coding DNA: TGTGCCTGGAGTGTATTGGGGGGGCGGGGCACAGATACGCAGTATTTT. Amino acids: CAWSVLGGRGTDTQYF.

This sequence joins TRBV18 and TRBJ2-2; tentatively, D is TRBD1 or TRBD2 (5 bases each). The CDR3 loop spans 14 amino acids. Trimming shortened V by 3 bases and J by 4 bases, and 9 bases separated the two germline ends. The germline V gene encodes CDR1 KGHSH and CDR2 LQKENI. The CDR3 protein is CASSPRGLTGELFF. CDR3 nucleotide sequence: TGTGCCAGCTCACCCCGGGGCCTCACCGGGGAGCTGTTTTTT.

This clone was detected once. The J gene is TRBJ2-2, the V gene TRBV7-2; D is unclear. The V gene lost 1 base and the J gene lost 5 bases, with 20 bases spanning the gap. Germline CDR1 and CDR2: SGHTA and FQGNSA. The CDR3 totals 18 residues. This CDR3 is CASSLVFYRRLTTGELFF. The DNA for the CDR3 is TGTGCCAGCAGCTTAGTCTTTTATCGACGTCTCACAACCGGGGAGCTGTTTTTT.

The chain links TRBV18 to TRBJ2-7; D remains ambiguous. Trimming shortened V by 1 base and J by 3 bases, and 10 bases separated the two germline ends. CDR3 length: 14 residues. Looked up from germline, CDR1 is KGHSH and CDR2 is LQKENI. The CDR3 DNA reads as TGTGCCAGCTCACCACTATCATACTTCTACGAGCAGTACTTC. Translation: CASSPLSYFYEQYF.

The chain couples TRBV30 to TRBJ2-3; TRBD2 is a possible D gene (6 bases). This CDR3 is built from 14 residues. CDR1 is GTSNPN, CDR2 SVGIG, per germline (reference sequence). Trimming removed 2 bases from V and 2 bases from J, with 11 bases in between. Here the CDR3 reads CAWSTGEITDTQYF. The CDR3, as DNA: TGTGCCTGGAGTACGGGGGAGATCACAGATACGCAGTATTTT.

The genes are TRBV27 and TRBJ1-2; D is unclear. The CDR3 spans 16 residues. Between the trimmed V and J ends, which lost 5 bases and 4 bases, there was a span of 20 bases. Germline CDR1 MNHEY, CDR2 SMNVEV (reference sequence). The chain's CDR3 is CASSETTLMGLYGYTF. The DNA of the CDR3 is TGTGCCAGCAGTGAAACTACACTTATGGGCCTCTATGGCTACACCTTC.

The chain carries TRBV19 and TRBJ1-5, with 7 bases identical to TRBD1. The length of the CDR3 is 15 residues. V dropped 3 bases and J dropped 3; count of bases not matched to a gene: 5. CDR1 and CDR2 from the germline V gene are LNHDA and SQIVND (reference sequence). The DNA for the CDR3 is TGTGCCAGTAGTATTGGGACAGCCCTCAATCAGCCCCAGCATTTT. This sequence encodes CASSIGTALNQPQHF.

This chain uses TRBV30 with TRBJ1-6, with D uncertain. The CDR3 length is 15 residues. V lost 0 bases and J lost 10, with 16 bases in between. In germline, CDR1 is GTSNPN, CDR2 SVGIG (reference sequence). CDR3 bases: TGTGCCTGGAGTGTATCCACAGCTCCTAACTCACCCCTCCACTTT. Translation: CAWSVSTAPNSPLHF. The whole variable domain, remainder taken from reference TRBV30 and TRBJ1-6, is SQTIHQWPATLVQPVGSPLSLECTVEGTSNPNLYWYRQAAGRGLQLLFYSVGIGQISSEVPQNLSASRPQDRQFILSSKKLLLSDSGFYLCAWSVSTAPNSPLHFGNGTRLTVT.

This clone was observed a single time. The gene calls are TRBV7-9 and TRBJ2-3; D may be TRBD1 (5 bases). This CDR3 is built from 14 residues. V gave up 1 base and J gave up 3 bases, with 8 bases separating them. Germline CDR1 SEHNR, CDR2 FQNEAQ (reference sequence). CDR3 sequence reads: CASSLGGQTDTQYF. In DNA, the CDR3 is TGTGCCAGCAGCTTAGGTGGACAAACAGATACGCAGTATTTT. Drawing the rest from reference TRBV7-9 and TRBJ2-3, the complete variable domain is DTGVSQNPRHKITKRGQNVTFRCDPISEHNRLYWYRQTLGQGPEFLTYFQNEAQLEKSRLLSDRFSAERPKGSFSTLEIQRTEQGDSAMYLCASSLGGQTDTQYFGPGTRLTVL.

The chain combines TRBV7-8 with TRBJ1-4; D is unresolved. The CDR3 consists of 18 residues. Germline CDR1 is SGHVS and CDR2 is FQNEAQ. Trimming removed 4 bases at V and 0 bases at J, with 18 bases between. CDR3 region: CASSSVNRTDPTNEKLFF. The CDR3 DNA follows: TGTGCCAGCAGCTCTGTGAACCGTACCGATCCAACTAATGAAAAACTGTTTTTT. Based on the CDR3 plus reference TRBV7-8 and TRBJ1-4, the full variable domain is GAGVSQSPRYKVAKRGQDVALRCDPISGHVSLFWYQQALGQGPEFLTYFQNEAQLDKSGLPSDRFFAERPEGSVSTLKIQRTQQEDSAVYLCASSSVNRTDPTNEKLFFGSGTQLSVL.

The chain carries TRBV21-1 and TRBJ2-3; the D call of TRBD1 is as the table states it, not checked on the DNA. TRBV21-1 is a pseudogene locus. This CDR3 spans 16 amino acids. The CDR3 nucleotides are TGTGCCAGCAGCAAGAGACACCTTAATAGCACAGATACGCAGTATTTT. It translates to CASSKRHLNSTDTQYF.

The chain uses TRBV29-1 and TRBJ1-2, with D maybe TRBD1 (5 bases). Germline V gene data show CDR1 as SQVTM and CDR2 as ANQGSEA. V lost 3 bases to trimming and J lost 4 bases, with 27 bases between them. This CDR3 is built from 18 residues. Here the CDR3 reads CSVESAGDFPSGGYGYTF. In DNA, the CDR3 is TGCAGCGTTGAGAGCGCGGGGGACTTCCCATCCGGCGGCTATGGCTACACCTTC.

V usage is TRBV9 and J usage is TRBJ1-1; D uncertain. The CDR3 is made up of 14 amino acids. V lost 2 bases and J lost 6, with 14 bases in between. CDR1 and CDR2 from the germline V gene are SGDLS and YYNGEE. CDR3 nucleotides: TGTGCCAGCAGCGTGGGAGCAGGTAACCCTGAAGCTTTCTTT. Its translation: CASSVGAGNPEAFF.

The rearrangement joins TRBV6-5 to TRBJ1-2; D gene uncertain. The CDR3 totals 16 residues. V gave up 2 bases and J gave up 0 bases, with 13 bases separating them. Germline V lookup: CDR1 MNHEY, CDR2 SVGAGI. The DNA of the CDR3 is TGTGCCAGCAGTTACGCGGCGGCGGCGGCTAACTATGGCTACACCTTC. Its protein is CASSYAAAAANYGYTF.

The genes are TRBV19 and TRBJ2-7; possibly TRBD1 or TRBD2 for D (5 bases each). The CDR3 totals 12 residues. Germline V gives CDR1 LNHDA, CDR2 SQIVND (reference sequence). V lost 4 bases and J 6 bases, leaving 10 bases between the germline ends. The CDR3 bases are TGTGCCAGTAGTACTGGGGGACCCGAGCAGTACTTC. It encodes CASSTGGPEQYF.

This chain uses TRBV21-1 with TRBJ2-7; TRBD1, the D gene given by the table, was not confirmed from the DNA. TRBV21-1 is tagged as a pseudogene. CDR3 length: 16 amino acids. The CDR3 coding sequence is TGTGCCAGCAGCAAAGGGGACAGGGGGACTTTCTGCGAGCAGTACTTC. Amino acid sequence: CASSKGDRGTFCEQYF.

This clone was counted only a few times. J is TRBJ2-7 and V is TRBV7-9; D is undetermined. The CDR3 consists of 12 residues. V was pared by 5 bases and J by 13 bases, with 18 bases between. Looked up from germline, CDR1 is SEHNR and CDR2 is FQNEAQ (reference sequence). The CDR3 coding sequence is TGTGCCAGCAGCCATCCCAGCTACGAGCCCTACTTC. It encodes CASSHPSYEPYF.

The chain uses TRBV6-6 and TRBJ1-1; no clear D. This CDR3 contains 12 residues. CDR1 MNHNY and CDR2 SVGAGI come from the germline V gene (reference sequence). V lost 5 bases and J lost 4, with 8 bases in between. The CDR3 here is CASSPGSTEAFF. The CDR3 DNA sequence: TGTGCCAGCAGTCCGGGGTCCACTGAAGCTTTCTTT.

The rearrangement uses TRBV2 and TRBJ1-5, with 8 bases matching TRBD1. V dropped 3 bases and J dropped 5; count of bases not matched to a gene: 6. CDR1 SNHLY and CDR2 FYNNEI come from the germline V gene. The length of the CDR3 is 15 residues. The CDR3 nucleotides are TGTGCCAGCAGTGAGAAGACAGGGGCCCATCAGCCCCAGCATTTT. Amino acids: CASSEKTGAHQPQHF. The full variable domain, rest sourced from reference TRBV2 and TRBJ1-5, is EPEVTQTPSHQVTQMGQEVILRCVPISNHLYFYWYRQILGQKVEFLVSFYNNEISEKSEIFDDQFSVERPDGSNFTLKIRSTKLEDSAMYFCASSEKTGAHQPQHFGDGTRLSIL.

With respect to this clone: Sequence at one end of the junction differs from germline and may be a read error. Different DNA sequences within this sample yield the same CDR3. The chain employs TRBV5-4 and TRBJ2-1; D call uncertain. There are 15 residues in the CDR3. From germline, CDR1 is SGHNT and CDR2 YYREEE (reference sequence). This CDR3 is CASSMAANSYNEQFF. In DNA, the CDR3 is TGTGCCAGCAGCATGGCAGCGAACTCCTACAATGAGCAATTCTTC.

The DNA of the CDR3 is TGCGCCAGCAGCCAAGAGACGGCAGGGTCGTTGACCTTCACAGATACGCAGTATTTT. Residues: CASSQETAGSLTFTDTQYF. The chain recombines TRBV4-3 with TRBJ2-3; D is perhaps TRBD1 (5 bases). Germline assignment: CDR1 LGHNA and CDR2 YSLEER. This CDR3 spans 19 amino acids. The V gene lost 0 bases and the J gene lost 2 bases, with 21 bases spanning the gap.

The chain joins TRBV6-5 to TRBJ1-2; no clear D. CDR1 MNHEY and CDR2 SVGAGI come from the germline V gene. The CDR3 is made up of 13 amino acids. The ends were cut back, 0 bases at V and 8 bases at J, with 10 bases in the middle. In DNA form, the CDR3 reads TGTGCCAGCAGTTACTCGATGGGAGGCGGCTACACCTTC. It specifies CASSYSMGGGYTF.

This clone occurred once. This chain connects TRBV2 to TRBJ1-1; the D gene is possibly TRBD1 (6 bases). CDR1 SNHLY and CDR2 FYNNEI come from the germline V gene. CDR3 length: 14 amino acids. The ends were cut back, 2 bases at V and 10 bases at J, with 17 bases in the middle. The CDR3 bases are TGTGCCAGCAGTGAAAGGAGGGGGGGTCTTCGAGCTTTCTTT. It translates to CASSERRGGLRAFF.

Written as DNA, the CDR3 is TGTGCCGAAGGATTTCCTAACGAGCAGTACTTC. As protein: CAEGFPNEQYF. The chain carries TRBV7-9 and TRBJ2-7; D remains unclear. This CDR3 comprises 11 residues. Looked up from germline, CDR1 is SEHNR and CDR2 is FQNEAQ (reference sequence). Between the trimmed V and J ends, which lost 11 bases and 5 bases, there was a span of 13 bases.

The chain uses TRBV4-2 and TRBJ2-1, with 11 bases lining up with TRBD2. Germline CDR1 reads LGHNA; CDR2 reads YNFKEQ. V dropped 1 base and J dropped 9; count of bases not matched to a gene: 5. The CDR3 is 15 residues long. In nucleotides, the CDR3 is TGTGCCAGCAGCCAAGTGACTAGCGGGGTCGGTGAGCAGTTCTTC. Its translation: CASSQVTSGVGEQFF.

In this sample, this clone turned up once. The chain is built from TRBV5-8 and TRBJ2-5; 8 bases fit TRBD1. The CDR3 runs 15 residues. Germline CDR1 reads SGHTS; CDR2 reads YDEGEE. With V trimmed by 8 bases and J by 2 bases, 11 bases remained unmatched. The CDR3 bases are TGTGCCAGTCCAGGACGGGACAGGATACAAGAGACCCAGTACTTC. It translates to CASPGRDRIQETQYF.